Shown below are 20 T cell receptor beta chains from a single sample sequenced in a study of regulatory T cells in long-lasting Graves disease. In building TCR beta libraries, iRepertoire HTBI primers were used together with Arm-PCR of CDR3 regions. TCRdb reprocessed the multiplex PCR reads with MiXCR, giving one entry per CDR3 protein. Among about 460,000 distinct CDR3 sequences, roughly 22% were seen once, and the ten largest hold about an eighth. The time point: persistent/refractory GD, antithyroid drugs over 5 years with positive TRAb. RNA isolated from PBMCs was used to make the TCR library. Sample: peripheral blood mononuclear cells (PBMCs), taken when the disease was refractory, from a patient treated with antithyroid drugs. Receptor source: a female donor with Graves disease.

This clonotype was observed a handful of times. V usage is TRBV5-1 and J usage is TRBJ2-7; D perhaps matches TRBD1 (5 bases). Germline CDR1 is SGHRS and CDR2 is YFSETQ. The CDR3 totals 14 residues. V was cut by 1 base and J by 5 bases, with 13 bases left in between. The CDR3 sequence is CASSLLVQGDEQYF. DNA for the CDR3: TGCGCCAGCAGCTTGCTGGTTCAGGGCGACGAGCAGTACTTC.

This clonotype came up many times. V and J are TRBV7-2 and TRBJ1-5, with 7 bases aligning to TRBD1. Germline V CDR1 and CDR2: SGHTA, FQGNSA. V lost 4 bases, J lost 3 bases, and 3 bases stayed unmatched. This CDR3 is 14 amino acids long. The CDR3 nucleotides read TGTGCCAGCAGCTCCAGGGGGGACAATCAGCCCCAGCATTTT. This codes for CASSSRGDNQPQHF.

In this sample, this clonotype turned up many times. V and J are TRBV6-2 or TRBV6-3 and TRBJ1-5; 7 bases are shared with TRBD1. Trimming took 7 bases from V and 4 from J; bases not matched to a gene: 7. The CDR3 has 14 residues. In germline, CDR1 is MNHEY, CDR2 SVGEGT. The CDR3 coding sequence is TGTGCCAGCAAGGATCGACAGGGTAATCAGCCCCAGCATTTT. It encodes CASKDRQGNQPQHF.

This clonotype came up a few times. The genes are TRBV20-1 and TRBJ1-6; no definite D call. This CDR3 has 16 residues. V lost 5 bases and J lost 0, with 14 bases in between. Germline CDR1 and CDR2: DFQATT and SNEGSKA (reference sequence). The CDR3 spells CSAASPESSYNSPLHF. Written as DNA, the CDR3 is TGCAGTGCTGCTAGCCCCGAGAGCTCCTATAATTCACCCCTCCACTTT.

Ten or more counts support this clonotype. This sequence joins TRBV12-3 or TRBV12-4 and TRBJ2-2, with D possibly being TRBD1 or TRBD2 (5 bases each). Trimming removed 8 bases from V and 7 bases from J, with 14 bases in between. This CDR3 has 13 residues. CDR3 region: CASLVGPGGELFF. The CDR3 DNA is TGTGCCAGCTTAGTGGGACCCGGCGGGGAGCTGTTTTTT.

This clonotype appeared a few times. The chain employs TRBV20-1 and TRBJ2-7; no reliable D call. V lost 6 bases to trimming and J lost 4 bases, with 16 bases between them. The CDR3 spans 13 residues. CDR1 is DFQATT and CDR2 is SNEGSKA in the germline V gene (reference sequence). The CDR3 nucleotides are TGCAGTGCAAAAAACTGGAGAGAATACGAGCAGTACTTC. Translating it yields CSAKNWREYEQYF.

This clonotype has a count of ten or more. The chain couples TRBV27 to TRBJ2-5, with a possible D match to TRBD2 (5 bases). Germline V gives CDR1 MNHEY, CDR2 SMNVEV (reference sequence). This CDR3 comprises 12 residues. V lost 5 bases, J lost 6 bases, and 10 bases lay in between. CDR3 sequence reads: CASSEGGKTQYF. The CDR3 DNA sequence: TGTGCCAGCAGTGAGGGTGGGAAGACCCAGTACTTC.

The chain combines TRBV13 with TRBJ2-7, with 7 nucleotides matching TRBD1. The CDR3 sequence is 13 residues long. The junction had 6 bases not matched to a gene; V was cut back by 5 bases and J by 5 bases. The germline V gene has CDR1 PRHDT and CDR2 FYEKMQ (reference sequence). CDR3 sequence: CASSRTQGNEQYF. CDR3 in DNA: TGTGCCAGCAGCCGGACACAGGGGAACGAGCAGTACTTC. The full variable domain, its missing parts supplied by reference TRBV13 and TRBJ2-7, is AAGVIQSPRHLIKEKRETATLKCYPIPRHDTVYWYQQGPGQDPQFLISFYEKMQSDKGSIPDRFSAQQFSDYHSELNMSSLELGDSALYFCASSRTQGNEQYFGPGTRLTVT.

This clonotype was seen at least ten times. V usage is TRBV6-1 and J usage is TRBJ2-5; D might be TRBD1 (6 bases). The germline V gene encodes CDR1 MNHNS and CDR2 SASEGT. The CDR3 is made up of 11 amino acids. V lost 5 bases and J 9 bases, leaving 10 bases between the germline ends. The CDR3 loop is CASSPRQAQYF. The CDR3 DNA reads TGTGCCAGCAGTCCCCGACAGGCCCAGTACTTC.

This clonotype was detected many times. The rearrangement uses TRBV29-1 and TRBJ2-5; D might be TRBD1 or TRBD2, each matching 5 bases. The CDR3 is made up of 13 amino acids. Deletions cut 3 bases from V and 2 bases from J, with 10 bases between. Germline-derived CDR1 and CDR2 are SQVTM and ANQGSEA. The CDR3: CSVEGVGQETQYF. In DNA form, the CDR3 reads TGCAGCGTTGAGGGGGTAGGACAAGAGACCCAGTACTTC.

This chain's CDR3 is CSARRWTRVAYEQYF. CDR3 in DNA: TGCAGTGCTAGGAGATGGACTCGGGTGGCCTACGAGCAGTACTTC. The V and J genes are TRBV20-1 and TRBJ2-7, with D possibly being TRBD2 (5 bases). V lost 3 bases to trimming and J lost 2 bases, with 17 bases between them. The CDR3 has 15 amino acids. Germline values: CDR1 DFQATT, CDR2 SNEGSKA (reference sequence).

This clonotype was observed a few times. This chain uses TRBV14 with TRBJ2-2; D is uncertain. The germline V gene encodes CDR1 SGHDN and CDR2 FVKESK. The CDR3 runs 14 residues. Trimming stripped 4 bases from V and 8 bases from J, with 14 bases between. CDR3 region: CASSRLAIGGELFF. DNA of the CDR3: TGTGCCAGCAGCCGCCTCGCGATCGGAGGGGAGCTGTTTTTT.

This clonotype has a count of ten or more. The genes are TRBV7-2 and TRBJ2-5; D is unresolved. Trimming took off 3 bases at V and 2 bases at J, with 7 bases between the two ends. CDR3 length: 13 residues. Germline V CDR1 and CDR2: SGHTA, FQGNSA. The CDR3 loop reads CASSLQDQETQYF. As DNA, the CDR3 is TGTGCCAGCAGCTTGCAAGATCAAGAGACCCAGTACTTC.

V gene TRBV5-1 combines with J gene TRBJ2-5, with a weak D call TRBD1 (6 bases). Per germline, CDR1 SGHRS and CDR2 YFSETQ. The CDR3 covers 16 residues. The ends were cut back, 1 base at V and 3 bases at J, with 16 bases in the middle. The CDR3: CASSLYRGQGEETQYF. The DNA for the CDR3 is TGCGCCAGCAGCTTGTACCGGGGACAAGGTGAAGAGACCCAGTACTTC.

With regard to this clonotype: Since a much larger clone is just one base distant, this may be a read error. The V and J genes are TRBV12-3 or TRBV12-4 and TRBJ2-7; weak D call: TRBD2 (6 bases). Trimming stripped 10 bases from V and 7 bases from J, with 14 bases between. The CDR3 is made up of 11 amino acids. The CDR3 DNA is TGTGCCAACAGATTGCGGGGAGAGCAGTACTTC. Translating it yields CANRLRGEQYF.

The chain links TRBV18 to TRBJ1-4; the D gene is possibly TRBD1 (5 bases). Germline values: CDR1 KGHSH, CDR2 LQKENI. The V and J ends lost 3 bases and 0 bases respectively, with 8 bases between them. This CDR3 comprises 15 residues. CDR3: CASSPGPTTNEKLFF. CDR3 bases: TGTGCCAGCTCACCGGGACCGACAACTAATGAAAAACTGTTTTTT.

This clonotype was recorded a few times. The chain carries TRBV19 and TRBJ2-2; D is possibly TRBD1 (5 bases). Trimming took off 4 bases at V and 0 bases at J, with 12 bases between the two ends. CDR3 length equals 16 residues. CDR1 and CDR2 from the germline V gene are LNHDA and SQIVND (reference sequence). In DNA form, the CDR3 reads TGTGCCAGTAGTAGGGCGACAGCCGCGAACACCGGGGAGCTGTTTTTT. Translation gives CASSRATAANTGELFF.

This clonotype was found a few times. As DNA, the CDR3 is TGTGCCAGCAGCCTATGGAGAGGCTACCCTCTTAGCGAGCAGTACTTC. Its protein product is CASSLWRGYPLSEQYF. The V and J genes are TRBV7-2 and TRBJ2-7; D ambiguous. Germline V gene sequence: CDR1 SGHTA, CDR2 FQGNSA. The CDR3 is made up of 16 amino acids. Trimming left V 5 bases short and J 6 bases short, with 23 bases between.

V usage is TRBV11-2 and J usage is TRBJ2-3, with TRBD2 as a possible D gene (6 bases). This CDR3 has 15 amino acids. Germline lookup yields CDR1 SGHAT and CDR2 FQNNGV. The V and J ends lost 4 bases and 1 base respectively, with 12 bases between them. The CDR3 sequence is CASSSGLQGTDTQYF. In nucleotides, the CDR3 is TGTGCCAGCAGCTCGGGACTCCAAGGCACAGATACGCAGTATTTT.

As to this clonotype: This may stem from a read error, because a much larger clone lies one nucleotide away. The CDR3: CASRERQGYTF. The CDR3 DNA reads as TGTGCCAGCCGGGAGCGACAAGGCTACACCTTC. This rearrangement joins TRBV3-1 to TRBJ1-2; D gene uncertain. Germline lookup yields CDR1 LGHDT and CDR2 YNNKEL (reference sequence). V lost 8 bases and J lost 8, with 12 bases in between. This CDR3 has 11 residues.